Listed below are T cell receptor beta chains from one sample, sequenced in a study of blood T cell repertoires in COVID-19. The table came from immunoSEQ multiplex PCR; TCRdb's copy has only in-frame clones and leaves some out. The profile shows some 310,000 clones, around 92% of them singletons. Material for sequencing was PBMCs or T cells enriched from blood (not recorded which). These receptors all come from a woman between 25 and 40 years old who had recovered from COVID-19. Each CDR3 is given with its conserved first and last residue. A D gene is named only where the DNA matches it firmly. Some rows have no size entry. The others give once, few or many, or a class for an expanded clone.

J gene	CDR3 length	clone size	D gene	V gene	CDR3 protein	CDR3 DNA
TRBJ2-5	15	NA	NA	TRBV4-1	CASSQVSGSQETQYF	TGCGCCAGCAGCCAAGTTAGCGGTTCTCAAGAGACCCAGTACTTC
TRBJ1-1	13	NA	NA	TRBV5-1	CASSTGRGTEAFF	TGCGCCAGCAGCACAGGGAGGGGCACTGAAGCTTTCTTT
TRBJ1-2	17	once	NA	TRBV28	CASSFQSSGGENYGYTF	TGTGCCAGCAGTTTCCAGTCTAGCGGGGGCGAAAACTATGGCTACACCTTC
TRBJ1-1	13	NA	NA	TRBV9	CASSSSLGTEAFF	TGTGCCAGCAGCTCAAGCCTAGGCACTGAAGCTTTCTTT
TRBJ2-2	14	NA	TRBD1	TRBV28	CVVGGQGLTGELFF	TGTGTGGTGGGAGGACAGGGTCTCACCGGGGAGCTGTTTTTT
TRBJ1-5	13	NA	NA	TRBV20-1	CSARVYSNQPQHF	TGCAGTGCTCGTGTCTATAGCAATCAGCCCCAGCATTTT
TRBJ2-1	16	NA	TRBD2	TRBV4-1	CASSHGRTSGNNEQFF	TGCGCCAGCAGCCACGGACGGACTAGCGGAAACAATGAGCAGTTCTTC
TRBJ1-5	12	NA	NA	TRBV6-6	CASTLREQPQHF	TGTGCCAGCACCCTAAGGGAGCAGCCCCAGCATTTT
TRBJ2-1	16	NA	TRBD2	TRBV19	CASSDRLAGGRNEQFF	TGTGCCAGTAGTGACCGACTAGCGGGAGGGAGGAATGAGCAGTTCTTC
TRBJ1-1	15	NA	NA	TRBV6-5	CASNTRDKMNTEAFF	TGTGCCAGCAATACTCGGGACAAGATGAACACTGAAGCTTTCTTT
TRBJ2-3	17	NA	TRBD2	TRBV19	CASSIVPGTSVTDTQYF	TGTGCCAGTAGTATAGTTCCGGGGACTAGCGTTACAGATACGCAGTATTTT
TRBJ2-3	15	NA	TRBD2	TRBV5-6	CASSLVLAGTDTQYF	TGTGCCAGCAGCTTGGTGCTAGCGGGCACAGATACGCAGTATTTT
TRBJ1-4	15	NA	NA	TRBV30	CAWGNFGATNEKLFF	TGTGCCTGGGGAAATTTCGGTGCAACTAATGAAAAACTGTTTTTT
TRBJ2-2	14	NA	NA	TRBV6-4	CASRLALNTGELFF	TGTGCCAGCAGACTAGCACTGAACACCGGGGAGCTGTTTTTT
TRBJ1-1	19	NA	TRBD1	TRBV5-1	CASSPNPRTGGHPNTEAFF	TGCGCCAGCAGCCCAAACCCCCGGACAGGGGGCCACCCGAACACTGAAGCTTTCTTT
TRBJ2-1	16	NA	TRBD2	TRBV4-3	CASSQIPSGGPNEQFF	TGCGCCAGCAGCCAAATCCCTAGCGGGGGCCCCAATGAGCAGTTCTTC
TRBJ2-7	15	NA	NA	TRBV5-4	CASSIAGRSSYEQYF	TGTGCCAGCAGCATTGCGGGCAGGAGCTCCTACGAGCAGTACTTC
TRBJ2-7	12	NA	TRBD1	TRBV19	CAITGGSYEQYF	TGTGCCATAACAGGGGGCTCCTACGAGCAGTACTTC
TRBJ1-6	13	NA	NA	TRBV9	CASSVTVNSPLHF	TGTGCCAGCAGCGTAACAGTGAATTCACCCCTCCACTTT
TRBJ2-3	16	NA	NA	TRBV24-1	CATSDWTERGTDTQYF	TGTGCCACCAGTGACTGGACAGAAAGAGGCACAGATACGCAGTATTTT
TRBJ2-7	13	NA	NA	TRBV11-3	CASSLAGTYEQYF	TGTGCCAGCAGCTTGGCCGGGACCTACGAGCAGTACTTC
TRBJ2-1	16	NA	TRBD1	TRBV6-2/TRBV6-3	CASSYIGTADYNEQFF	TGTGCCAGCAGTTACATTGGGACAGCGGATTACAATGAGCAGTTCTTC
TRBJ2-1	12	NA	TRBD2	TRBV7-9	CASSLVAGVQFF	TGTGCCAGCAGCTTAGTGGCGGGAGTACAGTTCTTC
TRBJ2-7	13	NA	NA	TRBV30	CARSEGFEGGQYF	TGTGCCCGGAGTGAAGGCTTCGAAGGCGGGCAGTACTTC
TRBJ2-5	14	NA	NA	TRBV30	CAPTGHETQETQYF	TGTGCCCCCACTGGACACGAGACCCAAGAGACCCAGTACTTC
TRBJ2-5	14	NA	TRBD1	TRBV7-8	CASSGYRGRETQYF	TGTGCCAGCAGCGGCTACAGGGGGCGAGAGACCCAGTACTTC
TRBJ2-1	14	NA	NA	TRBV29-1	CSSNLAETYNEQFF	TGCAGCTCCAATTTAGCGGAGACCTACAATGAGCAGTTCTTC
TRBJ1-5	15	NA	NA	TRBV7-9	CASSSDRGSGQPQHF	TGTGCCAGCAGCTCAGATAGGGGTTCGGGTCAGCCCCAGCATTTT
TRBJ2-4	16	NA	TRBD2	TRBV15	CATSREIAGNKNIQYF	TGTGCCACCAGCAGAGAAATAGCGGGGAATAAAAACATTCAGTACTTC
TRBJ1-1	16	NA	NA	TRBV4-1	CASSQDRGQLNTEAFF	TGCGCCAGCAGCCAAGACAGGGGACAACTGAACACTGAAGCTTTCTTT
TRBJ1-4	13	NA	NA	TRBV6-5	CASRKQGNEKLFF	TGTGCCAGCAGGAAACAGGGAAATGAAAAACTGTTTTTT
TRBJ2-5	14	NA	TRBD2	TRBV7-9	CASSRGGGGETQYF	TGTGCCAGCAGCCGTGGCGGGGGAGGAGAGACCCAGTACTTC
TRBJ1-4	17	NA	NA	TRBV28	CASHTGGVLGENEKLFF	TGTGCCAGCCACACGGGGGGGGTCCTGGGTGAGAATGAAAAACTGTTTTTT
TRBJ2-1	17	NA	TRBD1	TRBV18	CASSPLTGTGAPNEQFF	TGTGCCAGCTCACCACTGACCGGGACAGGGGCCCCCAATGAGCAGTTCTTC
TRBJ2-3	18	NA	NA	TRBV28	CASSQTGTQGSLTDTQYF	TGTGCCAGCAGCCAAACTGGGACCCAGGGGTCACTCACAGATACGCAGTATTTT
TRBJ2-2	15	once	NA	TRBV5-1	CASSLLRANTGELFF	TGCGCCAGCAGCTTGCTCAGGGCGAACACCGGGGAGCTGTTTTTT
TRBJ1-1	16	NA	TRBD1	TRBV7-6	CASSFGTGRLYTEAFF	TGTGCCAGCAGCTTCGGGACAGGGCGTTTGTACACTGAAGCTTTCTTT
TRBJ1-5	13	NA	NA	TRBV9	CASSLGRDQPQHF	TGTGCCAGCAGCCTCGGGAGGGACCAGCCCCAGCATTTT
TRBJ1-6	18	NA	TRBD1	TRBV4-1	CASSHPSEDRGYNSPLHF	TGCGCCAGCAGCCACCCATCCGAGGACAGGGGATATAATTCACCCCTCCACTTT
TRBJ2-7	16	few	NA	TRBV4-1	CASSQDEGVFSYEQYF	TGCGCCAGCAGCCAAGACGAGGGGGTCTTCTCCTACGAGCAGTACTTC
TRBJ2-7	14	NA	TRBD2	TRBV5-1	CAPFGTSASYEQYF	TGCGCCCCATTCGGGACTAGCGCTTCCTACGAGCAGTACTTC
TRBJ1-4	14	NA	NA	TRBV28	CASSIAATNEKLFF	TGTGCAAGCAGTATTGCAGCAACTAATGAAAAACTGTTTTTT
TRBJ1-5	13	NA	NA	TRBV27	CASSHDTNQPQHF	TGTGCCAGCAGTCACGACACCAATCAGCCCCAGCATTTT
TRBJ2-1	17	NA	TRBD2	TRBV28	CASSPRTSGRAGREQFF	TGTGCCAGCAGTCCCCGGACTAGCGGGAGGGCAGGTAGGGAGCAGTTCTTC
TRBJ2-3	19	NA	TRBD2	TRBV7-2	CASSLVVLAGVRNTDTQYF	TGTGCCAGCAGCTTAGTAGTCCTAGCGGGAGTAAGAAACACAGATACGCAGTATTTT
TRBJ2-2	13	NA	TRBD1	TRBV19	CASSITGGGELFF	TGTGCCAGTAGTATCACAGGGGGAGGGGAGCTGTTTTTT
TRBJ2-3	14	NA	TRBD2	TRBV10-3	CAIRGTTSTDTQYF	TGTGCCATTCGGGGGACTACTAGCACAGATACGCAGTATTTT
TRBJ2-5	14	NA	NA	TRBV5-4	CASSKGTDQETQYF	TGTGCCAGCAGCAAGGGGACTGATCAAGAGACCCAGTACTTC
TRBJ2-3	14	few	NA	TRBV6-4	CASGSESETDTQYF	TGTGCCAGCGGGTCGGAGAGCGAGACAGATACGCAGTATTTT
TRBJ1-2	15	NA	TRBD1	TRBV6-2/TRBV6-3	CASSGDRDQRYGYTF	TGTGCCAGCAGTGGGGACAGGGACCAACGTTATGGCTACACCTTC
TRBJ2-4	14	NA	NA	TRBV5-1	CASSLGAVENIQYF	TGCGCCAGCAGCTTGGGGGCAGTAGAAAACATTCAGTACTTC
TRBJ2-5	13	NA	NA	TRBV5-6	CASRGPGVETQYF	TGTGCCAGCAGGGGTCCCGGGGTTGAGACCCAGTACTTC
TRBJ1-2	16	NA	NA	TRBV6-5	CASSYSTEGPDYGYTF	TGTGCCAGCAGTTACTCGACGGAGGGGCCTGACTATGGCTACACCTTC
TRBJ1-2	13	NA	TRBD1	TRBV5-1	CASSGDSGYGYTF	TGCGCCAGCAGCGGGGACAGTGGATATGGCTACACCTTC
TRBJ2-3	15	NA	TRBD1	TRBV29-1	CSVPKWDRGTDTQYF	TGCAGCGTCCCTAAATGGGACAGGGGCACAGATACGCAGTATTTT
TRBJ1-2	13	NA	TRBD1	TRBV7-9	CASSYDRGYGYTF	TGTGCCAGCAGCTATGACAGGGGCTATGGCTACACCTTC
TRBJ1-1	14	NA	NA	TRBV14	CASSQDLPGGEAFF	TGTGCCAGCAGCCAAGATCTCCCGGGGGGGGAAGCTTTCTTT
TRBJ2-1	14	once	TRBD2	TRBV6-5	CASEAGGSYNEQFF	TGTGCCAGCGAAGCGGGAGGGTCCTACAATGAGCAGTTCTTC
TRBJ1-1	14	NA	NA	TRBV4-1	CASISTTVNTEAFF	TGCGCCAGCATCTCAACGACTGTGAACACTGAAGCTTTCTTT
TRBJ1-5	13	NA	NA	TRBV24-1	CATSESGVQPQHF	TGTGCCACCAGTGAGTCAGGGGTTCAGCCCCAGCATTTT